The 15 T cell receptor beta chains reported below all come from one sample, sequenced in a study of cytomegalovirus exposure and HLA in healthy donors. The primer mix had 60 Vbeta and 13 Jbeta primers. The assay was immunoSEQ multiplex PCR, and TCRdb's table has in-frame clones only and misses some. The sample has 140,000 to 150,000 clones, about three quarters seen once. Sample: PBMCs. The receptors originated from a male donor in good health and CMV-seronegative.

In this sample, this clone turned up a few times. CDR3 in amino acids: CASSQSSLAGLAKNIQYF. The CDR3 nucleotides are TGCGCCAGCAGCCAAAGTAGCCTAGCGGGTCTAGCCAAAAACATTCAGTACTTC. V is TRBV4-1 and J is TRBJ2-4, with 8 bases identical to TRBD2. CDR3 size: 18 residues. Losses at the gene ends were 2 bases for V and 0 bases for J; bases not matched to a gene: 9. In germline, CDR1 is MGHRA, CDR2 YSYEKL.

This clone occurred once. J is TRBJ1-5 and V is TRBV18; unclear D gene. Germline V lookup: CDR1 KGHSH, CDR2 LQKENI. This CDR3 region has 13 residues. Trimming took 6 bases from V and 0 from J, leaving 6 bases between them. CDR3 sequence: CASSEYSNQPQHF. In nucleotides, the CDR3 is TGTGCCAGCTCCGAGTATAGCAATCAGCCCCAGCATTTT. Variable domain in full (rest from reference TRBV18 and TRBJ1-5): NAGVMQNPRHLVRRRGQEARLRCSPMKGHSHVYWYRQLPEEGLKFMVYLQKENIIDESGMPKERFSAEFPKEGPSILRIQQVVRGDSAAYFCASSEYSNQPQHFGDGTRLSIL.

The chain couples TRBV27 to TRBJ2-5, with D possibly matching TRBD2 (7 bases). Between the trimmed V and J ends, which lost 1 base and 1 base, there was a span of 16 bases. The germline gives CDR1 MNHEY, CDR2 SMNVEV (reference sequence). The CDR3 loop spans 17 amino acids. The CDR3 loop is CASSLWGGGGRQETQYF. CDR3 in DNA: TGTGCCAGCAGTTTATGGGGCGGGGGCGGACGCCAAGAGACCCAGTACTTC.

This rearrangement joins TRBV5-6 to TRBJ1-5, with TRBD1 matching 7 bases. With 1 base clipped from V and 0 bases from J, the junction kept 4 bases outside the gene matches. From germline, CDR1 is SGHDT and CDR2 YYEEEE. The CDR3 spans 16 residues. The CDR3: CASSLTGAYSNQPQHF. The CDR3 bases are TGTGCCAGCAGCTTGACAGGGGCTTATAGCAATCAGCCCCAGCATTTT.

This chain connects TRBV29-1 to TRBJ2-7; D perhaps matches TRBD2 (5 bases). The J call is uncertain, as TRBJ2-5 better fits the DNA end. From germline, CDR1 is SQVTM and CDR2 ANQGSEA. The CDR3 is 15 amino acids. CDR3 sequence (DNA): TGCAGCGTTGAGGGTGGCGGAGGTCGCCAAGAGACCCAGTACTTC. It yields the protein CSVEGGGGRQETQYF.

This chain joins TRBV9 and TRBJ2-3; 7 nucleotides line up with TRBD1. V lost 6 bases to trimming and J lost 2 bases; unmatched junction nucleotides: 6. The V gene's germline CDR1 is SGDLS and CDR2 YYNGEE. This CDR3 is 14 amino acids long. CDR3 in DNA: TGTGCCAGCAACGGACAGGCCTCCACAGATACGCAGTATTTT. Its translation is CASNGQASTDTQYF.

V is TRBV10-3 and J is TRBJ2-7, with TRBD2 as a possible D gene (5 bases). Deletions cut 3 bases from V and 2 bases from J, with 11 bases between. Germline CDR1 is ENHRY and CDR2 is SYGVKD. This CDR3 spans 14 amino acids. The CDR3 sequence: CAISDDQRAYEQYF. For the CDR3, the DNA is TGTGCCATCAGTGATGATCAGAGGGCCTACGAGCAGTACTTC.

The rearrangement joins TRBV16 to TRBJ1-4, with 10 bases matching TRBD1. J was trimmed by 6 bases and V by 5 bases; bases with no gene match: 6. The CDR3 has 15 amino acids. Germline-derived CDR1 and CDR2 are KGHSY and FQNENV. The CDR3, as DNA: TGTGCCAGCAGCTTGGGACAGGGGAGTGATGAAAAACTGTTTTTT. As protein: CASSLGQGSDEKLFF.

This clone occurred a few times. The genes are TRBV10-3 and TRBJ2-5, with 7 bases fitting TRBD1. The assigned J gene may be wrong: the sequence end matches TRBJ2-7 better. CDR1 is ENHRY, CDR2 SYGVKD, per germline. The CDR3 consists of 15 residues. The CDR3 region is CAISSDRSSSYEQYF. The DNA for the CDR3 is TGTGCCATCAGTTCGGACAGGTCGAGCTCCTACGAGCAGTACTTC.

The rearrangement uses TRBV4-1 and TRBJ2-5; 7 nucleotides match TRBD1. With 1 base clipped from V and 5 bases from J, the junction kept 7 bases outside the gene matches. The CDR3 loop spans 15 amino acids. Germline values: CDR1 MGHRA, CDR2 YSYEKL. The CDR3 DNA follows: TGCGCCAGCAGCCAAGGATCAGGGGGACGGGAGACCCAGTACTTC. Its protein is CASSQGSGGRETQYF.

This clone was seen once. The chain is built from TRBV14 and TRBJ2-1, with D tentatively TRBD2 (5 bases). The CDR3 extends over 15 amino acids. CDR1 SGHDN and CDR2 FVKESK come from the germline V gene. V lost 4 bases and J 9 bases, leaving 19 bases between the germline ends. CDR3 residues: CASSPLRRPEVEQFF. As DNA, the CDR3 is TGTGCCAGCAGCCCCCTAAGGAGGCCAGAGGTTGAGCAGTTCTTC. The full variable domain, rest sourced from reference TRBV14 and TRBJ2-1, is EAGVTQFPSHSVIEKGQTVTLRCDPISGHDNLYWYRRVMGKEIKFLLHFVKESKQDESGMPNNRFLAERTGGTYSTLKVQPAELEDSGVYFCASSPLRRPEVEQFFGPGTRLTVL.

This chain connects TRBV5-1 to TRBJ2-5; 10 bases are shared with TRBD1. Trimming took 0 bases from V and 5 from J; bases not matched to a gene: 7. The germline gives CDR1 SGHRS, CDR2 YFSETQ. The CDR3 runs 16 residues. CDR3 DNA sequence: TGCGCCAGCAGCTTGGTCGGGGACAGGGGTGGCGAGACCCAGTACTTC. This translates into CASSLVGDRGGETQYF.

Only one count was recorded for this clone. The germline gene is not matched at one end of the junction; a read error may be the cause. The V gene is TRBV5-1, the J gene TRBJ2-7, with TRBD2 matching over 10 bases. The CDR3 is made up of 15 amino acids. Germline-derived CDR1 and CDR2 are SGHRS and YFSETQ. CDR3 in DNA: TGCACCAGCAGCGCCACTAGCGGGGACCCCTACGAGCAGTACTTC. Encoded protein: CTSSATSGDPYEQYF.

The chain combines TRBV11-2 with TRBJ2-3; 7 bases are a match to TRBD1. Germline values: CDR1 SGHAT, CDR2 FQNNGV. V dropped 3 bases and J dropped 4; count of bases not matched to a gene: 7. The CDR3 is made up of 15 amino acids. The CDR3 coding sequence is TGTGCCAGCAGCTTCTCGGGACAGAGGGCAGATACGCAGTATTTT. Translating gives CASSFSGQRADTQYF.

This clone showed up just once. V is TRBV4-3 and J is TRBJ2-3; tentatively, D is TRBD1 (7 bases). V shed 0 bases and J shed 0 bases, with 13 bases lying between them. The CDR3 loop spans 17 amino acids. Germline-derived CDR1 and CDR2 are LGHNA and YSLEER. CDR3 region: CASSQDRQGGSTDTQYF. The CDR3 DNA reads as TGCGCCAGCAGCCAAGATCGCCAGGGGGGAAGCACAGATACGCAGTATTTT.